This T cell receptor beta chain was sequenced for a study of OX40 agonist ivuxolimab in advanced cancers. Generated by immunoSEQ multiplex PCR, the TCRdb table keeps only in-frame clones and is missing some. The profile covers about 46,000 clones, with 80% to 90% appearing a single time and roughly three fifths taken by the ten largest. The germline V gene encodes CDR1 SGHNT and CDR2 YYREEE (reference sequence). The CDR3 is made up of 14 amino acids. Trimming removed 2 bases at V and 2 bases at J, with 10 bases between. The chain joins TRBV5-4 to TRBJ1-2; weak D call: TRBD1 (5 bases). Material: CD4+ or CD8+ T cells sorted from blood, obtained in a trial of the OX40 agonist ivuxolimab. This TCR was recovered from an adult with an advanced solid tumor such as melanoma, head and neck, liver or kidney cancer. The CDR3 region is CASSFGTANYGYTF. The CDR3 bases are TGTGCCAGCAGCTTCGGGACGGCCAACTATGGCTACACCTTC.